The next 20 T cell receptor beta chains were all read from a single sample in a study of blood T cell repertoires in COVID-19. TCRdb's copy holds only in-frame clones and misses some; the assay was immunoSEQ multiplex PCR. The table has hundreds of thousands of clones, about 90% seen once. The sequencing sample was made of peripheral blood. The source is a woman aged 18-30 years with acute or convalescent COVID-19.

The chain joins TRBV4-3 to TRBJ1-1; a possible D gene is TRBD1 (5 bases). Germline assignment: CDR1 LGHNA and CDR2 YSLEER. V was cut by 0 bases and J by 3 bases, with 11 bases left in between. This CDR3 is built from 15 residues. This chain's CDR3 is CASSQDGGSDTEAFF. For the CDR3, the DNA is TGCGCCAGCAGCCAAGACGGGGGGTCGGACACTGAAGCTTTCTTT.

The J gene is TRBJ1-6, the V gene TRBV12-3 or TRBV12-4, with D tentatively TRBD1 (5 bases). V lost 11 bases, J lost 13 bases, and 21 bases lay in between. The CDR3 length is 13 residues. CDR3 sequence: CAGRAGPGGPLHF. Written as DNA, the CDR3 is TGTGCCGGGAGGGCAGGGCCGGGTGGGCCCCTCCACTTT.

This chain uses TRBV7-6 with TRBJ2-7; the D gene is possibly TRBD2 (5 bases). This CDR3 spans 13 amino acids. Per germline, CDR1 SGHVS and CDR2 FNYEAQ. Trimming shortened V by 5 bases and J by 6 bases, and 14 bases separated the two germline ends. CDR3 region: CASSQNRGPEQYF. In DNA, the CDR3 is TGTGCCAGCAGCCAAAACCGGGGTCCCGAGCAGTACTTC.

The chain employs TRBV15 and TRBJ2-7, with D tentatively TRBD1 (5 bases). Trimming left V 0 bases short and J 1 base short, with 10 bases between. The germline gives CDR1 LNHNV, CDR2 YYDKDF (reference sequence). The CDR3 is 15 residues long. The CDR3 nucleotides read TGTGCCACCAGCAGAGATCTAAGGGGTTCCTACGAGCAGTACTTC. Translation gives CATSRDLRGSYEQYF. Full variable domain (missing parts from reference TRBV15 and TRBJ2-7): DAMVIQNPRYQVTQFGKPVTLSCSQTLNHNVMYWYQQKSSQAPKLLFHYYDKDFNNEADTPDNFQSRRPNTSFCFLDIRSPGLGDTAMYLCATSRDLRGSYEQYFGPGTRLTVT.

This sequence joins TRBV5-4 and TRBJ2-5; a possible D gene is TRBD2 (7 bases). Trimming stripped 5 bases from V and 4 bases from J, with 15 bases between. Germline V gene data show CDR1 as SGHNT and CDR2 as YYREEE (reference sequence). This CDR3 has 14 residues. The CDR3: CASRRGPPGETQYF. The CDR3 nucleotides are TGTGCCAGCAGGCGGGGGCCTCCGGGAGAGACCCAGTACTTC.

The chain carries TRBV5-5 and TRBJ2-5, with 7 bases identical to TRBD1. The trim removed 3 bases at V and 5 bases at J, leaving 7 bases unmatched. This CDR3 is 14 amino acids long. Germline V gene data show CDR1 as SGHKS and CDR2 as YYEKEE (reference sequence). The CDR3 reads CASSSKTGLETQYF. Here the CDR3 DNA reads TGTGCCAGCAGCTCTAAGACAGGGCTGGAGACCCAGTACTTC.

The rearrangement uses TRBV28 and TRBJ2-1; 9 nucleotides match TRBD2. This CDR3 contains 15 residues. J lost 2 bases, V lost 6 bases, and 5 bases had no gene match. Germline V gives CDR1 MDHEN, CDR2 SYDVKM. As DNA, the CDR3 is TGTGCCAGCAGGGGTAGCGGGGGACCCTACAATGAGCAGTTCTTC. The encoded protein is CASRGSGGPYNEQFF.

This rearrangement joins TRBV20-1 to TRBJ2-7; D not resolved. CDR1 and CDR2 from the germline V gene are DFQATT and SNEGSKA (reference sequence). The CDR3 length is 11 residues. V was shortened by 5 bases and J by 6 bases, with 11 bases between the two germline ends. Here the CDR3 reads CSALEVVEQYF. CDR3 bases: TGCAGTGCTTTAGAGGTGGTCGAGCAGTACTTC.

V usage is TRBV2 and J usage is TRBJ1-1; 11 bases align to TRBD1. The CDR3 extends over 13 amino acids. Germline CDR1 is SNHLY and CDR2 is FYNNEI. After removal of 9 bases from V and 3 bases from J, the junction contained 3 bases not matched to a gene. CDR3 nucleotide sequence: TGTGCCAGAGGGGACAGGGGGGACACTGAAGCTTTCTTT. It translates to CARGDRGDTEAFF.

This clone has a single count. The J gene is TRBJ1-6, the V gene TRBV20-1, with D hard to call. Trimming pared 3 bases from V and 7 bases from J, leaving 10 bases between. The germline V gene has CDR1 DFQATT and CDR2 SNEGSKA (reference sequence). This CDR3 spans 13 amino acids. CDR3 bases: TGCAGTGCTAGTGCGGGGTTCAATTCACCCCTCCACTTT. Translating gives CSASAGFNSPLHF.

This clone has only a few counts. The chain recombines TRBV21-1 with TRBJ1-5; the table gives TRBD1 as D, unverified against the DNA. TRBV21-1 is a pseudogene. The CDR3 covers 16 residues. CDR3 nucleotide sequence: TGTGCCAGCCGGAATAGGGGCTCTAATAGCAATCAGCCCCAGCATTTT. Translation: CASRNRGSNSNQPQHF.

V and J are TRBV27 and TRBJ1-1; 8 nucleotides agree with TRBD1. Germline V gives CDR1 MNHEY, CDR2 SMNVEV (reference sequence). V shed 5 bases and J 5 bases; nucleotides not matched to a gene: 16. The CDR3 is made up of 17 amino acids. The chain's CDR3 is CASSPTAGGVFSTEAFF. The CDR3 nucleotides are TGTGCCAGCAGTCCAACTGCAGGGGGCGTATTTAGTACTGAAGCTTTCTTT.

The CDR3 loop reads CAWTLGQGERYGYTF. Here the CDR3 DNA reads TGTGCCTGGACCTTAGGACAGGGGGAGAGGTATGGCTACACCTTC. The J gene is TRBJ1-2, the V gene TRBV30; 10 bases align to TRBD1. The CDR3 extends over 15 amino acids. Germline values: CDR1 GTSNPN, CDR2 SVGIG (reference sequence). Trimming at V came to 4 bases and at J to 5 bases, leaving 10 bases not matched to a gene. Together with reference TRBV30 and TRBJ1-2, the CDR3 gives the full variable domain: SQTIHQWPATLVQPVGSPLSLECTVEGTSNPNLYWYRQAAGRGLQLLFYSVGIGQISSEVPQNLSASRPQDRQFILSSKKLLLSDSGFYLCAWTLGQGERYGYTFGSGTRLTVV.

The gene calls are TRBV6-6 and TRBJ1-2, with 8 bases fitting TRBD1. This CDR3 is built from 16 residues. Germline CDR1 reads MNHNY; CDR2 reads SVGAGI (reference sequence). Trimming took 7 bases from V and 3 from J; bases not matched to a gene: 13. The CDR3 nucleotides read TGTGCCAGCACTAAGACAGGGGAGGAGGGATACTATGGCTACACCTTC. Residues: CASTKTGEEGYYGYTF.

Details on this clone: The same CDR3 is also encoded by other DNA sequences in this sample. The chain joins TRBV3-1 (or the pseudogene TRBV3-2) to TRBJ1-5; TRBD1 aligns across 7 bases. Germline loops: CDR1 LGHDT, CDR2 YNNKEL (reference sequence). Trimming took 1 base from V and 2 from J; bases not matched to a gene: 2. This CDR3 comprises 15 residues. The CDR3 spells CASSQGGGGNQPQHF. CDR3 coding DNA: TGTGCCAGCAGCCAAGGAGGGGGCGGCAATCAGCCCCAGCATTTT.

The sample holds many counts of this clone. This rearrangement joins TRBV27 to TRBJ1-1, with no clear D. The germline gives CDR1 MNHEY, CDR2 SMNVEV (reference sequence). There are 14 residues in the CDR3. V shed 2 bases and J shed 2 bases, with 9 bases lying between them. In DNA form, the CDR3 reads TGTGCCAGCAGTTTAAACAAACCTAACACTGAAGCTTTCTTT. Protein product: CASSLNKPNTEAFF.

The CDR3 region is CASSVDRTSGGGIGELFF. The CDR3 DNA is TGTGCCAGCAGCGTAGACCGCACTAGCGGGGGGGGTATCGGGGAGCTGTTTTTT. The rearrangement joins TRBV9 to TRBJ2-2, with 13 bases lining up with TRBD2. CDR1 and CDR2 from the germline V gene are SGDLS and YYNGEE. This CDR3 spans 18 amino acids. The V segment lost 0 bases and the J segment 7 bases; nucleotides outside the gene matches: 9.

The CDR3 protein is CASSVDLAGEVGTDTQYF. The CDR3, as DNA: TGTGCCAGCAGCGTAGATCTAGCGGGGGAAGTGGGCACAGATACGCAGTATTTT. V usage is TRBV9 and J usage is TRBJ2-3, with 10 nucleotides matching TRBD2. V shed 0 bases, J shed 1 base, and the junction held 8 bases outside the gene matches. Germline V lookup: CDR1 SGDLS, CDR2 YYNGEE. There are 18 residues in the CDR3. The full variable domain, its missing parts supplied by reference TRBV9 and TRBJ2-3, is DSGVTQTPKHLITATGQRVTLRCSPRSGDLSVYWYQQSLDQGLQFLIQYYNGEERAKGNILERFSAQQFPDLHSELNLSSLELGDSALYFCASSVDLAGEVGTDTQYFGPGTRLTVL.

The chain combines TRBV9 with TRBJ2-1; TRBD2 matches 8 bases. The V and J ends lost 0 bases and 1 base, in that order; junction bases with no gene match: 9. Germline V lookup: CDR1 SGDLS, CDR2 YYNGEE. This CDR3 comprises 18 residues. The CDR3 nucleotides are TGTGCCAGCAGCGTAGCTACCCACGGGGGGGCTTCCTACAATGAGCAGTTCTTC. Protein product: CASSVATHGGASYNEQFF.

V is TRBV13 and J is TRBJ1-2, with D possibly being TRBD1 (6 bases). This CDR3 has 13 residues. V shed 6 bases and J shed 3 bases, with 11 bases lying between them. Germline values: CDR1 PRHDT, CDR2 FYEKMQ (reference sequence). The DNA for the CDR3 is TGTGCCAGCAGGAACAGGGCATACTATGGCTACACCTTC. Translated, it gives CASRNRAYYGYTF.